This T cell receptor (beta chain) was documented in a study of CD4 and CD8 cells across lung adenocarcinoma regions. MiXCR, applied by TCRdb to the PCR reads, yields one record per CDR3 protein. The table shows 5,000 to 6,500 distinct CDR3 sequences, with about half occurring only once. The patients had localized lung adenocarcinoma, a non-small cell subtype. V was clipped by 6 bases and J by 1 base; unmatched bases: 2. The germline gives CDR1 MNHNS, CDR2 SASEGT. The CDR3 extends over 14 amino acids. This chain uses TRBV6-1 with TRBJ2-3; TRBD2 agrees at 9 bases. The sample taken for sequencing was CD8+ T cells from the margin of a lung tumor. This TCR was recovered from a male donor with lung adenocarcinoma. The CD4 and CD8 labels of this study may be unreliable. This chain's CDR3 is CASSRTSGTDTQYF. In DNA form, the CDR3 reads TGTGCCAGCAGCCGGACTAGCGGCACAGATACGCAGTATTTT.